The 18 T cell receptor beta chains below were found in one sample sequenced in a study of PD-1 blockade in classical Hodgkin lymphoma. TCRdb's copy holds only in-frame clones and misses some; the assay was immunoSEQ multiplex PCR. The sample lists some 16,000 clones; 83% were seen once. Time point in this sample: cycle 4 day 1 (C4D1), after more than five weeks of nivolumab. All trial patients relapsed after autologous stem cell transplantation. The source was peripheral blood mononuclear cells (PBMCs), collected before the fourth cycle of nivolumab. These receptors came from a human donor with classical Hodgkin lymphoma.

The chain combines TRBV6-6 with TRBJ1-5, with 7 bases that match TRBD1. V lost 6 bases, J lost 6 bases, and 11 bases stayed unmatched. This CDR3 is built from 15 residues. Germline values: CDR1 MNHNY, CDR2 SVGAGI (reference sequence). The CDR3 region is CASRATGPVGQPQHF. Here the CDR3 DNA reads TGTGCCAGCAGAGCGACAGGGCCGGTAGGTCAGCCCCAGCATTTT.

Written as DNA, the CDR3 is TGTGCCAGCAGCAAAGTCCATAGCGGGGACACCTACGAGCAGTACTTC. It is translated as CASSKVHSGDTYEQYF. The chain uses TRBV21-1 and TRBJ2-7; the tabulated D call, TRBD2, remains unverified against the DNA. TRBV21-1 is shown as a pseudogene. The CDR3 covers 16 residues.

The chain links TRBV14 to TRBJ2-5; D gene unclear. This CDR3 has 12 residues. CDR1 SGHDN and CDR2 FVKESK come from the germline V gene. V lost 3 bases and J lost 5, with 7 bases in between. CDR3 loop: CASSHLRETQYF. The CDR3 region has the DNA TGTGCCAGCAGCCATCTAAGGGAGACCCAGTACTTC.

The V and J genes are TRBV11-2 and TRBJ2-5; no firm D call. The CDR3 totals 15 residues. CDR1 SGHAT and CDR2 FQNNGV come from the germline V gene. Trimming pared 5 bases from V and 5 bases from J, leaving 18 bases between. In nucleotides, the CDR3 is TGTGCCAGCAGCCCCCCGGAGATAGCCTTGGAGACCCAGTACTTC. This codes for CASSPPEIALETQYF.

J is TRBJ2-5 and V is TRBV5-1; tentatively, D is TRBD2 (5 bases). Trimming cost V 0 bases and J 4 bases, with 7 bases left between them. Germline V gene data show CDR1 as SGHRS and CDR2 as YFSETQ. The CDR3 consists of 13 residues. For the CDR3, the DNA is TGCGCCAGCAGCTTGGGGGCGGGAGAGACCCAGTACTTC. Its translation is CASSLGAGETQYF.

The CDR3 reads CAWGHPPVGYTF. The CDR3 DNA is TGTGCCTGGGGCCACCCTCCCGTTGGCTACACCTTC. V and J are TRBV2 and TRBJ1-2; D is possibly TRBD1 (5 bases). From germline, CDR1 is SNHLY and CDR2 FYNNEI. The CDR3 contains 12 residues. V lost 11 bases to trimming and J lost 7 bases, with 17 bases between them.

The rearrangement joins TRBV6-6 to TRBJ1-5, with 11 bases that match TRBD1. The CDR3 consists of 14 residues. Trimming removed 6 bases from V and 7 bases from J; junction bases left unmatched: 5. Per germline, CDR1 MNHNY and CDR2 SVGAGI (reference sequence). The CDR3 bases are TGTGCCAGCAGCCGGACAGGGGGCGAGCAGCCCCAGCATTTT. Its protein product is CASSRTGGEQPQHF.

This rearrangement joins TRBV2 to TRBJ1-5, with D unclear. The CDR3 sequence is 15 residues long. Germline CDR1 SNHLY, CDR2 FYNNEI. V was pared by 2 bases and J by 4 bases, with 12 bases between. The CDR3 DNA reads TGTGCCAGCAGTGAAATCAGAGCTGAGAATCAGCCCCAGCATTTT. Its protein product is CASSEIRAENQPQHF.

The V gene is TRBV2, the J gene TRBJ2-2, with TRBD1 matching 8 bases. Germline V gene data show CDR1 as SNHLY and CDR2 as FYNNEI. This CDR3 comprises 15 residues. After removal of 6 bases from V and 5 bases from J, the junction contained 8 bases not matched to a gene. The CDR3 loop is CASRPGQGETGELFF. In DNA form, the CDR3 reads TGTGCCAGCAGGCCTGGACAGGGAGAGACCGGGGAGCTGTTTTTT.

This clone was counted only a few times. The CDR3 sequence: CASSLERGTEAFF. CDR3 in DNA: TGTGCCAGCAGCTTAGAACGAGGCACTGAAGCTTTCTTT. The genes are TRBV7-9 and TRBJ1-1; D not resolved. Per germline, CDR1 SEHNR and CDR2 FQNEAQ (reference sequence). V dropped 1 base and J dropped 4 bases, with 7 bases sitting between them. The CDR3 is made up of 13 amino acids.

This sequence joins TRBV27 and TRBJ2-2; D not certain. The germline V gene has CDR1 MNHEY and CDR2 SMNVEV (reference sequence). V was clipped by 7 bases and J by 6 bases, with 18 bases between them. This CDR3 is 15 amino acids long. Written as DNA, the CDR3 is TGTGCCAGCACTTCCGGCGCGGCGGTGGCCGGGGAGCTGTTTTTT. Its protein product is CASTSGAAVAGELFF.

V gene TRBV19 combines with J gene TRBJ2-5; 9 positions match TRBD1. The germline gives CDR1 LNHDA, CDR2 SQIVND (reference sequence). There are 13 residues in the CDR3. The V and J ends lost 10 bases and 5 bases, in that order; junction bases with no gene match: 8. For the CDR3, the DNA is TGTGCCACCCGGACAGGGGTGGGGGAGACCCAGTACTTC. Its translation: CATRTGVGETQYF.

The CDR3 sequence is CASSLFGGETQYF. The CDR3 DNA sequence: TGTGCCAGCAGCTTATTCGGGGGGGAGACCCAGTACTTC. J is TRBJ2-5 and V is TRBV7-3, with 7 bases that match TRBD2. This CDR3 is built from 13 residues. Germline lookup yields CDR1 SGHTA and CDR2 FQGTGA. Trimming at V came to 2 bases and at J to 5 bases, leaving 2 bases not matched to a gene.

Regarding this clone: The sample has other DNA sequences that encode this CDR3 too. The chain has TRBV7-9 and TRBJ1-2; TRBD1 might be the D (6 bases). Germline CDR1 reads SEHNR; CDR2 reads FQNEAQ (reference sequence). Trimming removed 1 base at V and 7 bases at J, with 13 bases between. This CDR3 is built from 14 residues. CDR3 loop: CASSLDGGAGGYTF. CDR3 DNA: TGTGCCAGCAGCTTAGACGGGGGCGCGGGTGGCTACACCTTC.

This CDR3 reads CASSQEGNMVNEQFF. The CDR3 nucleotides are TGTGCCAGCAGCCAGGAGGGGAATATGGTCAATGAGCAGTTCTTC. The rearrangement uses TRBV7-9 and TRBJ2-1; D possibly corresponds to TRBD2 (6 bases). Trimming pared 5 bases from V and 6 bases from J, leaving 17 bases between. Looked up from germline, CDR1 is SEHNR and CDR2 is FQNEAQ (reference sequence). The CDR3 has 15 residues. Filled out from reference TRBV7-9 and TRBJ2-1, the complete variable domain reads DTGVSQNPRHKITKRGQNVTFRCDPISEHNRLYWYRQTLGQGPEFLTYFQNEAQLEKSRLLSDRFSAERPKGSFSTLEIQRTEQGDSAMYLCASSQEGNMVNEQFFGPGTRLTVL.

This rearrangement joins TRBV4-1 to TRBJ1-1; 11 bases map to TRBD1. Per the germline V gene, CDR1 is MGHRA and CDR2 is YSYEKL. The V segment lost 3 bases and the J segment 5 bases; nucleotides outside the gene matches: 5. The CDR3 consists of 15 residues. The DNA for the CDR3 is TGCGCCAGCAGCCAGGCCGGGACAGGGGGAACTGAAGCTTTCTTT. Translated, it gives CASSQAGTGGTEAFF.

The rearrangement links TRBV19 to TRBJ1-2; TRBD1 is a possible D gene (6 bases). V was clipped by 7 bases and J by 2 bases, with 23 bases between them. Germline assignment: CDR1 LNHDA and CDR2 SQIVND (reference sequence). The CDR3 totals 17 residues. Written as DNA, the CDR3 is TGTGCCAGTACCCCCCGGGGGCGAACATCAACCAACTATGGCTACACCTTC. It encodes CASTPRGRTSTNYGYTF.

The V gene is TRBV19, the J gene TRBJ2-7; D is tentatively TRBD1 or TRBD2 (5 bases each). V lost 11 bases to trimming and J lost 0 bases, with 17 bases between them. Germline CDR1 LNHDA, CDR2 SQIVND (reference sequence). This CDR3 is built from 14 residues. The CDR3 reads CASSRDHGSYEQYF. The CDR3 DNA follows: TGTGCCTCCTCCCGGGACCACGGCTCCTACGAGCAGTACTTC.